This T cell receptor beta chain came from a study of shared clonotypes between healthy human individuals. Study-wide findings and caveats: Sequencing depth was expected to affect clonotype sharing among donors.

Genomic DNA per cell subset filled all wells of several immunoSEQ plates. Each PCR replicate run on unsorted PBMC took in approximately 310 ng DNA, about 30,000 T cell genomes. Measured with immunoSEQ multiplex PCR; TCRdb has only the in-frame clones, and not every one. The sample consists of about 490,000 clones, more than 65% of them appearing once. The CDR3 spans 15 residues. CDR1 and CDR2 (germline): SGHRS, YFSETQ. V was clipped by 0 bases and J by 6 bases; unmatched bases: 5. With regard to this clone: The antigen remains undetermined.

Sequencing was done on a sample of PBMCs. The chain has TRBV5-1 and TRBJ2-1; 8 bases fit TRBD2. This sequence originates from a woman in her forties in good health. Some clones in this sample may be carry-over from other donors' samples. CDR3 bases: TGCGCCAGCAGCTTGGCAGCTAGCGGGCCCAATGAGCAGTTCTTC. It yields the protein CASSLAASGPNEQFF.